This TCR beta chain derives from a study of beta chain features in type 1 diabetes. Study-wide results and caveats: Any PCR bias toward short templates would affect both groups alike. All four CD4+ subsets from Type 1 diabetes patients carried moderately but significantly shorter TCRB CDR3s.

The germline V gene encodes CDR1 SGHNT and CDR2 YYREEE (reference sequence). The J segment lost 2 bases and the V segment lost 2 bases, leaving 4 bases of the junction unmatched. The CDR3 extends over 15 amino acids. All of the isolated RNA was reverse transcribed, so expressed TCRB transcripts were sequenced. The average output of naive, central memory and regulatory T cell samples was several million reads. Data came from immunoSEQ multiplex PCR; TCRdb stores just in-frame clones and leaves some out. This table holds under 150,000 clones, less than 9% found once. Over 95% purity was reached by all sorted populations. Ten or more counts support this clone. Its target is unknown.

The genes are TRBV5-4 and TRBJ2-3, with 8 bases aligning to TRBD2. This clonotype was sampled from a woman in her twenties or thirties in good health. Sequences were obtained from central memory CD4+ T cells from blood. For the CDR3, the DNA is TGTGCCAGCAGCTTAGGTAGCGGGAACACAGATACGCAGTATTTT. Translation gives CASSLGSGNTDTQYF.